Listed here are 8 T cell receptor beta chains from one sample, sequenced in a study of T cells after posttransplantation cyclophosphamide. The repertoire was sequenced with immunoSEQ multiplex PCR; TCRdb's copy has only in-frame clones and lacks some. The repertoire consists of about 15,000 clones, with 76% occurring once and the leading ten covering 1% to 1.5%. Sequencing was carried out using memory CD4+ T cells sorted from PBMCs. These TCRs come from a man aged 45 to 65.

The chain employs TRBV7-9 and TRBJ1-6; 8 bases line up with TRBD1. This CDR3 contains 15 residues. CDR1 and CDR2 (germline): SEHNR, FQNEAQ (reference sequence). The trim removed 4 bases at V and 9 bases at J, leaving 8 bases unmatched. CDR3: CASSSTGTGGSPLHF. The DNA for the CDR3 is TGTGCCAGCAGCTCAACCGGGACAGGTGGTTCACCCCTCCACTTT. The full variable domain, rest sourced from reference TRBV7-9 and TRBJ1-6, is DTGVSQNPRHKITKRGQNVTFRCDPISEHNRLYWYRQTLGQGPEFLTYFQNEAQLEKSRLLSDRFSAERPKGSFSTLEIQRTEQGDSAMYLCASSSTGTGGSPLHFGNGTRLTVT.

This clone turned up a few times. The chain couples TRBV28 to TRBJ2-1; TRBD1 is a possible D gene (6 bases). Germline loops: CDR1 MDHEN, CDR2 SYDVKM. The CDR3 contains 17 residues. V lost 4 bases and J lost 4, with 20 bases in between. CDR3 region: CASSSMTVGALYNEQFF. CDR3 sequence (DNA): TGTGCCAGCAGTTCAATGACAGTGGGGGCATTATACAATGAGCAGTTCTTC.

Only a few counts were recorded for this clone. The CDR3 reads CASSLLTGGAREQYF. The CDR3 DNA reads as TGTGCCAGCAGCTTGCTTACAGGAGGGGCGCGGGAGCAGTACTTC. V usage is TRBV11-3 and J usage is TRBJ2-7, with D maybe TRBD2 (6 bases). The length of the CDR3 is 15 residues. Germline CDR1 SGHNT, CDR2 YENEEA. Trimming shortened V by 3 bases and J by 7 bases, and 19 bases separated the two germline ends.

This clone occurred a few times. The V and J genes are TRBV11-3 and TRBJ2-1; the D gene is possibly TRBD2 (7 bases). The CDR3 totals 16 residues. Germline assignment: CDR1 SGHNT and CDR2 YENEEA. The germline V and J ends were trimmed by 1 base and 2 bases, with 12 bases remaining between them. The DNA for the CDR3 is TGTGCCAGCAGCTTAGGCTCGGGGGGCACCTACAATGAGCAGTTCTTC. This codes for CASSLGSGGTYNEQFF.

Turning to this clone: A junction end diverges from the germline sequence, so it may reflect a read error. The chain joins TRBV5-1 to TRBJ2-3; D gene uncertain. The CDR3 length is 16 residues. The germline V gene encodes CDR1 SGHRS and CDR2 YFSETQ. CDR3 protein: CASSLGHQSPRDAQYF. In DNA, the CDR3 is TGCGCCAGCAGCTTGGGACACCAATCTCCGAGAGATGCGCAGTATTTT.

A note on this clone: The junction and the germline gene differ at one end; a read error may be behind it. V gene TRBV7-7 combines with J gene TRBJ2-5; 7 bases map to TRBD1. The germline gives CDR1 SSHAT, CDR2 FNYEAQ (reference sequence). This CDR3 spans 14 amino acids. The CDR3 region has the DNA TGTGCTAGCAGCGCAACAGGGGCTATGGAGACCCAGTACTTC. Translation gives CASSATGAMETQYF. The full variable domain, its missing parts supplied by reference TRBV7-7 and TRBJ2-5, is GAGVSQSPRYKVTKRGQDVTLRCDPISSHATLYWYQQALGQGPEFLTYFNYEAQPDKSGLPSDRFSAERPEGSISTLTIQRTEQRDSAMYRCASSATGAMETQYFGPGTRLLVL.

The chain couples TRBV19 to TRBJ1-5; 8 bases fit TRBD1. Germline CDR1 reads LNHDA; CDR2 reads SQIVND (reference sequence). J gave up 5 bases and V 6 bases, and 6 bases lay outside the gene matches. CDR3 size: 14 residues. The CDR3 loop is CASRVGTGYQPQHF. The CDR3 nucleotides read TGTGCCAGTAGGGTGGGGACAGGCTATCAGCCCCAGCATTTT.

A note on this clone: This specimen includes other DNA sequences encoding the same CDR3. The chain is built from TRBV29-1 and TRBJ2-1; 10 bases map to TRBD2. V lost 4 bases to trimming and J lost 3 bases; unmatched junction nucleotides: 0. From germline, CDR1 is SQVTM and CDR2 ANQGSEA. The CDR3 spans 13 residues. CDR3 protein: CSVGTSGYNEQFF. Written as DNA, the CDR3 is TGCAGCGTTGGGACTAGCGGCTACAATGAGCAGTTCTTC.